This T cell receptor beta chain was retrieved from a study of control samples from healthy donors and cancer patients. Germline CDR1 is GTSNPN and CDR2 is SVGIG (reference sequence). Deletions cut 3 bases from V and 3 bases from J, with 14 bases between. The CDR3 runs 14 residues. Sequencing was performed with immunoSEQ multiplex PCR; in TCRdb, only in-frame clones are kept and a portion is missing. The profile shows 90,000 to 100,000 clones, almost 85% of them singletons. The clonotype was recovered from a man aged 55 to 70 in good health. The chain combines TRBV30 with TRBJ1-1, with unresolved D. The sequenced sample consisted of blood. In DNA form, the CDR3 reads TGTGCCTGGAGGGGCCAGGCGGCGTACACTGAAGCTTTCTTT. Its translation is CAWRGQAAYTEAFF.